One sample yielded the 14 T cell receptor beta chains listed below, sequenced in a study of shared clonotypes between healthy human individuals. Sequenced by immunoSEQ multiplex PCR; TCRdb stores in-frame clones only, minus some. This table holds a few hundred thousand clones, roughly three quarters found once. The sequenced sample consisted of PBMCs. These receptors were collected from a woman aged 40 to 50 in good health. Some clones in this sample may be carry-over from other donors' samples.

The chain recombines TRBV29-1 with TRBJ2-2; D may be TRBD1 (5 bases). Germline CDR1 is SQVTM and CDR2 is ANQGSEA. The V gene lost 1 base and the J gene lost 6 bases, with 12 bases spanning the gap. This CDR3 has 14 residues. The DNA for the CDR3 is TGCAGCGTTGAAGTCCCGCAGGGTGCCGGGGAGCTGTTTTTT. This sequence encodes CSVEVPQGAGELFF.

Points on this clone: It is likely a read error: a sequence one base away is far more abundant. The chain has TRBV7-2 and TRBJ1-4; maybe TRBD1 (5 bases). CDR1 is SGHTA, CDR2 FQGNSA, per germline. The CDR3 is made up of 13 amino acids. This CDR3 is CASSPDRREKLSF. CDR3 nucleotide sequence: TGTGCCAGCAGCCCCGACAGACGCGAAAAACTGTCTTTT.

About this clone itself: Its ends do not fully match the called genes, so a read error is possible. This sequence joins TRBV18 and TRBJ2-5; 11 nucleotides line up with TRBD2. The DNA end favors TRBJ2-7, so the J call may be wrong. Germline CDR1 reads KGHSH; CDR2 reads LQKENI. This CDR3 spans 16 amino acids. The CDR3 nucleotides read TGTGCCAGCTCGCCACGCCTAGCGGGAGGCCTCTCCGAGCAGTACTTC. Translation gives CASSPRLAGGLSEQYF.

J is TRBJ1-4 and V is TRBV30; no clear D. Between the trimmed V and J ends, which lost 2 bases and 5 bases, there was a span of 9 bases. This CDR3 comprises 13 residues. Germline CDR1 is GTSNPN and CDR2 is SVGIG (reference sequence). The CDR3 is CAWSRTDNEKLFF. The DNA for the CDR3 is TGTGCCTGGAGTCGGACGGACAATGAAAAACTGTTTTTT.

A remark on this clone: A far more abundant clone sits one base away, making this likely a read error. In DNA, the CDR3 is TGTGCCAGCATCCGGGACAGGGGAGGCGGTCAGCCCCAGCATTTT. Encoded protein: CASIRDRGGGQPQHF. This sequence joins TRBV28 and TRBJ1-5; 10 nucleotides line up with TRBD1. Germline V gene sequence: CDR1 MDHEN, CDR2 SYDVKM. The CDR3 totals 15 residues. The V gene end was trimmed by 7 bases and the J gene end by 6 bases; junction bases not matched to a gene: 9.

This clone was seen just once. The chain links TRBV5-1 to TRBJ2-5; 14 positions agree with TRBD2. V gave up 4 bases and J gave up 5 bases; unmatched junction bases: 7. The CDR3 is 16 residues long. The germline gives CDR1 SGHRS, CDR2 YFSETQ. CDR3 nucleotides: TGCGCCAGCAGCCTGGGACTAGCGGGAGAAGGCGAGACCCAGTACTTC. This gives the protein CASSLGLAGEGETQYF.

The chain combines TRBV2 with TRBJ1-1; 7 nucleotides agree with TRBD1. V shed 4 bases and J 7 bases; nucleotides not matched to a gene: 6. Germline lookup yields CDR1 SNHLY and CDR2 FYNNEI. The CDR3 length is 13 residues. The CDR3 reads CASSGQGLGEAFF. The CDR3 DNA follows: TGTGCCAGCAGTGGACAGGGTTTGGGTGAAGCTTTCTTT.

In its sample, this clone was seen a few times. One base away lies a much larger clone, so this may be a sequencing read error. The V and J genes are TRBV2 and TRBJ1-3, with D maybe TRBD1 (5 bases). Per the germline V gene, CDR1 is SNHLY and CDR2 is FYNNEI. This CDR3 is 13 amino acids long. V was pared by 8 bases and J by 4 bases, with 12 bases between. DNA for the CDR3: TGTGCCAGCGGTGGAGGGGACGGAAACACCATATATTTT. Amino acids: CASGGGDGNTIYF.

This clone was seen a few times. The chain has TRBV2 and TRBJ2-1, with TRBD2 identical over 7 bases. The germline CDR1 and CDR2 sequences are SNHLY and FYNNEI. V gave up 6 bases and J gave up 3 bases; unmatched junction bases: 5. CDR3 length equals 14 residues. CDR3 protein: CASRQRDGYNEQFF. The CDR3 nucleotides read TGTGCCAGCAGGCAGCGGGACGGCTACAATGAGCAGTTCTTC.

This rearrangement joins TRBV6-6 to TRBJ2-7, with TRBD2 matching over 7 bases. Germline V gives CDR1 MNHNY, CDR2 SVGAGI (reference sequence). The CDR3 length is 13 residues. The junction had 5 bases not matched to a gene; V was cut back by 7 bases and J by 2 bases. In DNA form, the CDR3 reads TGTGCCAGCACCGGGGGGTACCCCTACGAGCAGTACTTC. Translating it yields CASTGGYPYEQYF.

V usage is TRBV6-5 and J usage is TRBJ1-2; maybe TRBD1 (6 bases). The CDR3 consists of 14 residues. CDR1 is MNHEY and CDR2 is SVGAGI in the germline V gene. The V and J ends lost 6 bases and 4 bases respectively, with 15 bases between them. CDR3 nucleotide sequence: TGTGCCAGCAGCCACCTCGTGGGGGCCTATGGCTACACCTTC. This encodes CASSHLVGAYGYTF.

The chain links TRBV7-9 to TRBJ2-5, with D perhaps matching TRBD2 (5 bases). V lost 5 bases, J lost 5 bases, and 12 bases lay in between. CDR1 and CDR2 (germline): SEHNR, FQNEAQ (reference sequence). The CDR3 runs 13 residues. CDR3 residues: CASSPGLTETQYF. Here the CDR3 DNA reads TGTGCCAGCAGCCCTGGACTGACGGAGACCCAGTACTTC.

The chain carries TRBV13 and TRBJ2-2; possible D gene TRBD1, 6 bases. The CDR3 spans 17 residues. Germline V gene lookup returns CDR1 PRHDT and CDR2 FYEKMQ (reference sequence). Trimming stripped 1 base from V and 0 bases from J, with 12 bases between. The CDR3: CASSLVGTKPNTGELFF. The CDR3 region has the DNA TGTGCCAGCAGCTTAGTAGGGACAAAACCGAACACCGGGGAGCTGTTTTTT.

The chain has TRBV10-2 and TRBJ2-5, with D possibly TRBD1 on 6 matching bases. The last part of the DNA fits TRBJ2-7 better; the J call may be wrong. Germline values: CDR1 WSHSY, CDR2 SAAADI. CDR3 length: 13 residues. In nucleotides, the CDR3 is TGCGCCAGCAGCCACAGGGAGCCCTACGAGCAGTACTTC. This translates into CASSHREPYEQYF.